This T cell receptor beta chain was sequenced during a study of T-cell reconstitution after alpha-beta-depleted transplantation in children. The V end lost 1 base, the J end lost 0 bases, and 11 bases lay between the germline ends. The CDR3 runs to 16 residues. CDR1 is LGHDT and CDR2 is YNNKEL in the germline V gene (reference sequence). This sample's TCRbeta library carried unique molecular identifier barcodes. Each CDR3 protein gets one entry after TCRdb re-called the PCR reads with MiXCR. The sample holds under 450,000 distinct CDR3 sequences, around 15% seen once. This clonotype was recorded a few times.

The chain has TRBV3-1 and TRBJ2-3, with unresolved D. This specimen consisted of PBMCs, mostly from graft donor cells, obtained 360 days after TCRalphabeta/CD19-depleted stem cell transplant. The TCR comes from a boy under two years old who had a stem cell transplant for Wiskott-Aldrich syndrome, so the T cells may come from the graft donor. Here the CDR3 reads CASSQGVRFSTDTQYF. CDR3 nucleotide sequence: TGTGCCAGCAGCCAAGGGGTGCGCTTCAGCACAGATACGCAGTATTTT.